This is a list of T cell receptor beta chains from one sample in a study of blood T cell repertoires in COVID-19. The repertoire was sequenced with immunoSEQ multiplex PCR; TCRdb's copy has only in-frame clones and lacks some. This table has fewer than 250,000 clones, around four fifths appearing once. Sample: peripheral blood. The receptors come from a woman in her 50s with acute or convalescent COVID-19. CDR3s include the opening cysteine and the closing phenylalanine or tryptophan. Fields, in order: J gene, D gene, clone size, V gene, CDR3 protein, CDR3 DNA. A D gene is named only where the DNA matches it firmly. The size entry is marked missing in some rows and otherwise reads once, few, many or a size class.

TRBJ2-5,-,-,TRBV7-2,CASSRLGAQETQYF,TGTGCCAGCAGCCGTCTGGGGGCTCAAGAGACCCAGTACTTC
TRBJ2-5,TRBD1,-,TRBV5-1,CASSPGRGTGTVETQYF,TGCGCCAGCAGCCCTGGGAGGGGGACAGGGACGGTGGAGACCCAGTACTTC
TRBJ2-7,TRBD1,-,TRBV5-1,CASRAGTGYETYEQYF,TGCGCCAGCAGGGCAGGGACAGGGTACGAAACCTACGAGCAGTACTTC
TRBJ2-7,TRBD2,-,TRBV6-5,CASTEGLANEQYF,TGTGCCAGCACCGAGGGACTAGCAAACGAGCAGTACTTC
TRBJ1-4,-,-,TRBV27,CASSKGRNEKLFF,TGTGCCAGCTCCAAGGGGAGGAATGAAAAACTGTTTTTT
TRBJ1-2,-,-,TRBV11-1,CASSPEVGHYGYTF,TGTGCCAGCAGCCCAGAGGTGGGTCACTATGGCTACACCTTC
TRBJ1-6,-,-,TRBV24-1,CATSDSQYNSPLHF,TGTGCCACCAGTGATTCCCAGTATAATTCACCCCTCCACTTT
TRBJ2-2,-,once,TRBV24-1,CATSDLDTGELFF,TGTGCCACCAGTGATCTAGACACCGGGGAGCTGTTTTTT
TRBJ2-1,-,-,TRBV29-1,CSVEDDTGWNEQFF,TGCAGCGTTGAAGATGACACAGGGTGGAATGAGCAGTTCTTC
TRBJ2-1,-,-,TRBV5-4,CASRKERNNEQFF,TGTGCCAGCAGGAAGGAGCGCAACAATGAGCAGTTCTTC
TRBJ2-2,-,-,TRBV15,CATSVRGGSNTGELFF,TGTGCCACCAGCGTCAGGGGTGGATCGAACACCGGGGAGCTGTTTTTT
TRBJ1-4,TRBD1,-,TRBV10-3,CATAPGQQNEKLFF,TGTGCCACCGCCCCGGGACAGCAGAATGAAAAACTGTTTTTT
TRBJ1-2,TRBD1,-,TRBV24-1,CATSEPGQRGYTF,TGTGCCACCAGTGAGCCGGGACAGCGAGGCTACACCTTC
TRBJ2-7,TRBD2,few,TRBV28,CATKIGLAGGGFYEQYF,TGTGCCACCAAAATCGGACTAGCGGGAGGGGGTTTCTACGAGCAGTACTTC
TRBJ2-3,TRBD2,-,TRBV18,CASSPGLAADTQYF,TGTGCCAGCTCACCGGGACTAGCGGCAGATACGCAGTATTTT
TRBJ1-3,TRBD1,once,TRBV2,CASRSTGRGNTIYF,TGTGCCAGCAGGTCGACAGGGAGAGGAAACACCATATATTTT